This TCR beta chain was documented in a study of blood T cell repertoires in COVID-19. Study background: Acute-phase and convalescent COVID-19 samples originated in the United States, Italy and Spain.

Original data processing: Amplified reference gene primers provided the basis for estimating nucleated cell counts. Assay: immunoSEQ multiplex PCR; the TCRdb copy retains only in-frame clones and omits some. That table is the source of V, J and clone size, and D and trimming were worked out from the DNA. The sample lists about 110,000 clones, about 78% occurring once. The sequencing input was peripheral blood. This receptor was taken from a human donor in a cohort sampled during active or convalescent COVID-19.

The CDR3 loop is CATTLDRGSDGYTF. CDR3 coding DNA: TGTGCCACCACCCTGGACAGGGGGAGTGACGGCTACACCTTC. The genes are TRBV24-1 and TRBJ1-2; 10 nucleotides align to TRBD1. Germline-derived CDR1 and CDR2 are KGHDR and SFDVKD. The junction had 10 bases not matched to a gene; V was cut back by 8 bases and J by 8 bases. This CDR3 spans 14 amino acids.